This T cell receptor (beta chain) is from a study of response to subunit inactivated influenza vaccine. Study conclusions and caveats: Few new T cells, the authors suggested, are recruited by each seasonal influenza vaccination.

In this sample, this clonotype turned up a few times. As yet, its antigen is unknown. The CDR3 has 15 amino acids. The V end lost 6 bases, the J end lost 4 bases, and 13 bases lay between the germline ends. TCRdb ran MiXCR on the RT-PCR reads and lists one entry per CDR3 protein. The data show fewer than 750,000 distinct CDR3 sequences, about 15% seen once. The sample was PBMCs from blood, taken roughly 13 days after vaccination. This TCR was recovered from a man aged 50 to 60 who received an inactivated influenza vaccine. The chain employs TRBV12-3 or TRBV12-4 and TRBJ2-6; no reliable D call. The CDR3 DNA reads TGTGCCAGCAGCCCCGCGGCCGGCGGGGCCAACGTCCTGACTTTC. Protein product: CASSPAAGGANVLTF.